This T cell receptor (beta chain) was identified in a study of human thymus T cells. General observations from the study: As related research reported, thymic repertoires overlapped highly among unrelated individuals.

Produced via immunoSEQ multiplex PCR; TCRdb's table is partial and in-frame only. The data show 100,000 to 150,000 clones, with just under 95% seen just once and roughly 0.024% held by the top ten. In corrective heart surgery, resections were taken, and these provided the thymus tissue. Germline loops: CDR1 MDHEN, CDR2 SYDVKM. This CDR3 comprises 14 residues. Trimming removed 3 bases at V and 10 bases at J, with 13 bases between. For this clone: The antigen is unknown.

Sequencing used thymus tissue. The clonotype originates from a boy younger than two with a congenital heart defect but otherwise immunologically healthy. J is TRBJ1-6 and V is TRBV28; D ambiguous. The CDR3 nucleotides are TGTGCCAGCAGTTTCGCGGAAGAAGGATCACCCCTCCACTTT. This codes for CASSFAEEGSPLHF. Full variable domain (missing parts from reference TRBV28 and TRBJ1-6): DVKVTQSSRYLVKRTGEKVFLECVQDMDHENMFWYRQDPGLGLRLIYFSYDVKMKEKGDIPEGYSVSREKKERFSLILESASTNQTSMYLCASSFAEEGSPLHFGNGTRLTVT.